This T cell receptor (beta chain) is from a study of shared clonotypes between healthy human individuals. In the study overall: The study used three CD4 naive, three CD4 memory, two CD8 naive and one CD8 memory plate per donor.

This was a deep-level run. This table comes from immunoSEQ multiplex PCR, and its TCRdb copy is limited to in-frame clones, with some not included. The sample yields under 2.5 million clones, 92% seen once. V trimming: 6 bases; J trimming: 1 base; junction bases outside the gene matches: 2. From germline, CDR1 is MDHEN and CDR2 SYDVKM. The CDR3 loop spans 13 amino acids. Every donor, a Caucasian adult, lived in Nashville, Tennessee. Both subsets, CD45RA+ naive and CD45RA-negative memory, were split from the CD4+ cells. The V and J genes are TRBV28 and TRBJ2-5, with TRBD1 identical over 7 bases. Sequenced input: naive CD4+ T cells from PBMCs. Subset in this sample: CD45RA+ positively selected. The sequence derives from a man in his late teens or twenties in good health. Some clones in this sample may be carry-over from other donors' samples. For the CDR3, the DNA is TGTGCCAGCAGCAACAGGGGCCAAGAGACCCAGTACTTC. Protein product: CASSNRGQETQYF.